This TCR beta chain was sequenced for a study of blood T cells in healthy people across ages. Whole-study findings and limits: The recorded TCR beta diversity per million T cells decreased in a roughly linear manner with age.

This clonotype was counted ten times or more. As yet, its antigen is unknown. PCR was performed a second time for about 6 to 12 cycles using a sample-barcoded 5' primer and a J-beta primer mix. TCRdb independently ran MiXCR on the 5' RACE reads; one entry per CDR3 protein. Among about 1.7 million distinct CDR3 sequences listed, 28% were seen once. This CDR3 spans 13 amino acids. The V gene lost 6 bases and the J gene lost 0 bases, with 6 bases spanning the gap. The sequencing input was blood. The TCR sequence derives from a woman aged 25 to 45 in good health. V gene TRBV12-3 or TRBV12-4 combines with J gene TRBJ2-4; no reliable D call. CDR3 amino acids: CASSWTAKNIQYF. CDR3 nucleotide sequence: TGTGCCAGCAGCTGGACAGCCAAAAACATTCAGTACTTC.